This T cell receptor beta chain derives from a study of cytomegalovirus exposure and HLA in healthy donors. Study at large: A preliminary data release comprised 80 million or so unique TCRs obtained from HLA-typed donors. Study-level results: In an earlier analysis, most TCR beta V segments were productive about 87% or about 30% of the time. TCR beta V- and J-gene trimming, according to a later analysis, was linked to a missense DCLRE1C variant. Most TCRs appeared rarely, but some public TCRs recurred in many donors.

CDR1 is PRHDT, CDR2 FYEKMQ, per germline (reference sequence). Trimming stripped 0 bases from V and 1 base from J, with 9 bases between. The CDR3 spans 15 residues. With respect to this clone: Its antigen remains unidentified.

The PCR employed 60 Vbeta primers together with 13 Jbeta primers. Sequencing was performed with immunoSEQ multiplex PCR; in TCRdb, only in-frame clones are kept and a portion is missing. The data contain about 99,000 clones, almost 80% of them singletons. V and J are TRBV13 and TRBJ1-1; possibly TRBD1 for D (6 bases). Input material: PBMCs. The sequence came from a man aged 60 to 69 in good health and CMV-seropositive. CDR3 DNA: TGTGCCAGCAGCTTAGGCCCAGGGGAGAACACTGAAGCTTTCTTT. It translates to CASSLGPGENTEAFF.